A selection of T cell receptor beta chains follows, all from one sample in a study of blood T cell repertoires in COVID-19. Some clones are missing from TCRdb's copy, which holds only in-frame ones; the method was immunoSEQ multiplex PCR. This sample has some 150,000 clones; over 80% occur once, and the top ten carry about 37%. Sequencing used peripheral blood. The receptors were sampled from a man between 45 and 60 years old who had recovered from COVID-19. Both conserved end residues are part of each CDR3. D genes are given only for firm matches. A clone size is listed for some rows: how often the clone was seen (once, few, many), or a class if it is expanded.

j_call v_call d_call clone_size cdr3_aa cdr3_nt
TRBJ1-3 TRBV7-8 TRBD1 many CASSLLAVAGGRNTIYF TGTGCCAGCAGCTTATTGGCGGTGGCAGGGGGCCGAAACACCATATATTTT
TRBJ2-2 TRBV5-1 TRBD1 . CASSLDRGTGELFF TGCGCCAGCAGCTTGGACAGGGGGACCGGGGAGCTGTTTTTT
TRBJ1-2 TRBV4-3 . . CASSQDLMQTGYTF TGCGCCAGCAGCCAAGATCTTATGCAGACAGGCTACACCTTC
TRBJ1-1 TRBV3-1/TRBV3-2 . . CASSHAGGGSTEAFF TGTGCCAGCAGCCACGCAGGAGGAGGGAGTACTGAAGCTTTCTTT
TRBJ2-7 TRBV19 TRBD1 . CASSPGTGGSYEQYF TGTGCCAGTAGTCCGGGGACAGGAGGCTCCTACGAGCAGTACTTC
TRBJ2-2 TRBV16 . . CASSQFNQAFTGELFF TGTGCCAGCAGCCAATTTAATCAGGCATTCACCGGGGAGCTGTTTTTT
TRBJ2-5 TRBV3-1/TRBV3-2 . . CATSASDNQETQYF TGTGCCACCTCAGCCAGTGACAACCAAGAGACCCAGTACTTC
TRBJ2-1 TRBV7-6 TRBD2 many CASSLGTSGTYNEQFF TGTGCCAGCAGCTTAGGGACTAGCGGTACCTACAATGAGCAGTTCTTC
TRBJ2-5 TRBV30 TRBD2 . CACRLAGGWRETQYF TGTGCCTGTCGACTAGCGGGGGGGTGGAGGGAGACCCAGTACTTC
TRBJ1-1 TRBV6-6 . . CASGPQGAAFF TGTGCCAGCGGACCACAGGGAGCAGCTTTCTTT
TRBJ2-4 TRBV3-1/TRBV3-2 TRBD1 . CASSQRTGDGNIQYF TGTGCCAGCAGCCAGCGGACAGGGGACGGTAACATTCAGTACTTC
TRBJ2-5 TRBV5-1 . . CASSLVEETQYF TGCGCCAGCAGCTTGGTGGAGGAGACCCAGTACTTC
TRBJ2-5 TRBV29-1 . . CSHKGETQYF TGCAGCCATAAGGGGGAGACCCAGTACTTC
TRBJ1-4 TRBV4-1 TRBD1 few CASSPMTGSNEKLFF TGCGCCAGCAGCCCCATGACAGGGTCGAATGAAAAACTGTTTTTT
TRBJ1-1 TRBV6-5 TRBD1 . CASSSGQGYTEAFF TGTGCCAGCAGTTCGGGACAGGGGTACACTGAAGCTTTCTTT
TRBJ1-4 TRBV2 TRBD1 . CASREQGANEKLFF TGTGCCAGCAGGGAACAGGGGGCGAATGAAAAACTGTTTTTT
TRBJ1-2 TRBV9 . . CASSVVEANYGYTF TGTGCCAGCAGCGTAGTGGAGGCTAACTATGGCTACACCTTC
TRBJ1-2 TRBV11-2 . . CASSSTGSSHLGGYTF TGTGCCAGCAGCTCTACAGGGTCGTCCCACCTTGGTGGCTACACCTTC
TRBJ2-1 TRBV6-6 . . CASRRELNEQFF TGTGCCAGCAGGAGGGAGTTAAATGAGCAGTTCTTC
TRBJ2-1 TRBV5-6 TRBD1 . CASSLGQGLSYNEQFF TGTGCCAGCAGCTTGGGACAGGGCCTCTCCTACAATGAGCAGTTCTTC
TRBJ1-2 TRBV12-5 TRBD1 . CASGLIGQGFYGYTF TGTGCTAGTGGTTTGATAGGACAGGGGTTCTATGGCTACACCTTC
TRBJ1-2 TRBV27 TRBD1 . CASSEQGGQFYYGYTF TGTGCCAGCAGTGAACAGGGGGGTCAGTTTTACTATGGCTACACCTTC
TRBJ1-1 TRBV21-1 . . CASSFAGMNTEAFF TGTGCCAGCAGCTTTGCCGGGATGAACACTGAAGCTTTCTTT
TRBJ2-1 TRBV4-3 TRBD2 many CASSQDSGGYNEQFF TGCGCCAGCAGCCAAGATAGCGGGGGGTACAATGAGCAGTTCTTC
TRBJ1-2 TRBV9 TRBD1 . CASSVEGQGYYGYTF TGTGCCAGCAGCGTAGAAGGACAGGGCTATTATGGCTACACCTTC
TRBJ1-2 TRBV7-2 TRBD1 . CASSVGTGHGYTF TGTGCCAGCAGCGTAGGGACAGGACATGGCTACACCTTC
TRBJ2-2 TRBV2 TRBD2 . CASSEALGGGYSDTGELFF TGTGCCAGCAGTGAGGCCCTTGGCGGGGGGTATAGCGACACCGGGGAGCTGTTTTTT
TRBJ1-2 TRBV29-1 . . CSVQGSEGWADGYTF TGCAGCGTTCAGGGGAGCGAGGGGTGGGCGGATGGCTACACCTTC
TRBJ2-7 TRBV7-9 TRBD1 . CASSPWDRGQYEQYF TGTGCCAGCAGCCCATGGGACAGGGGGCAGTACGAGCAGTACTTC
TRBJ1-5 TRBV27 TRBD1 once CASSSGTGSKPQHF TGTGCCAGCAGTTCAGGGACAGGTAGTAAGCCCCAGCATTTT
TRBJ2-7 TRBV5-5 TRBD1 . CASSLEDRGYEQYF TGTGCCAGCAGCTTGGAGGACAGGGGATACGAGCAGTACTTC
TRBJ2-7 TRBV7-8 TRBD2 . CASSFFGGNEQYF TGTGCCAGCAGCTTCTTCGGGGGGAACGAGCAGTACTTC
TRBJ1-2 TRBV30 . . CAWFITGTLKPDGYTF TGTGCCTGGTTTATAACCGGGACTCTAAAACCGGATGGCTACACCTTC
TRBJ1-2 TRBV29-1 TRBD1 . CSVDRDGYTF TGCAGCGTCGACAGGGATGGCTACACCTTC
TRBJ2-3 TRBV19 . . CARPPRTEGPDTQYF TGTGCCAGACCTCCCAGGACAGAGGGACCAGATACGCAGTATTTT
TRBJ2-1 TRBV11-3 TRBD1 . CASSSMQGVHNEQFF TGTGCCAGCAGCTCGATGCAGGGGGTGCACAATGAGCAGTTCTTC
TRBJ2-3 TRBV5-4 . . CASSGGDRRSTDTQYF TGTGCCAGCAGCGGGGGGGACAGGCGATCCACAGATACGCAGTATTTT
TRBJ2-7 TRBV5-4 TRBD2 . CASSQSGGAYEQYF TGTGCCAGCAGCCAAAGCGGGGGGGCCTACGAGCAGTACTTC
TRBJ1-3 TRBV7-8 TRBD1 . CASSLQGQGFSGNTIYF TGTGCCAGCAGCTTACAGGGACAGGGCTTCTCTGGAAACACCATATATTTT
TRBJ2-7 TRBV6-5 . . CASSYSNGTPSYEQYF TGTGCCAGCAGTTACTCGAATGGGACACCATCCTACGAGCAGTACTTC
TRBJ1-2 TRBV29-1 . . CSVEDTRIYGYTF TGCAGCGTTGAAGATACCAGGATCTATGGCTACACCTTC
TRBJ2-7 TRBV5-1 TRBD1 . CASSLRTGLPYEQYF TGCGCCAGCAGCTTACGGACAGGTCTCCCCTACGAGCAGTACTTC
TRBJ1-1 TRBV5-1 . . CASRQQTNTEAFF TGCGCCAGCAGGCAACAGACGAACACTGAAGCTTTCTTT
TRBJ2-3 TRBV19 TRBD1 . CASSDRGRGDTQYF TGTGCCAGTAGTGACAGGGGGCGAGGGGATACGCAGTATTTT
TRBJ2-5 TRBV10-3 TRBD2 . CAISARLAGGGGKETQYF TGTGCCATCAGTGCCAGACTAGCGGGGGGTGGCGGAAAAGAGACCCAGTACTTC
TRBJ1-2 TRBV18 TRBD1 . CASSPNPQTGGYGYTF TGTGCCAGCTCACCGAATCCCCAGACAGGGGGCTATGGCTACACCTTC
TRBJ2-5 TRBV25-1 TRBD2 . CASSELRTSGGRWETQYF TGTGCCAGCAGTGAACTAAGGACTAGCGGGGGCCGGTGGGAGACCCAGTACTTC